Below, 28 T cell receptor beta chains from the same sample are listed, as sequenced in a study of response to subunit inactivated influenza vaccine. Via MiXCR, TCRdb re-called the RT-PCR reads, giving one row per CDR3 protein. Of some 800,000 distinct CDR3 sequences listed, 21% are singletons. Material: PBMCs from blood, obtained around 5 days after vaccination. These receptors came from a man aged 50 to 60 who received an inactivated influenza vaccine.

The V and J genes are TRBV11-2 and TRBJ1-1; D is unresolved. The CDR3 spans 12 residues. CDR1 SGHAT and CDR2 FQNNGV come from the germline V gene. Trimming took 0 bases from V and 8 from J, leaving 7 bases between them. In nucleotides, the CDR3 is TGTGCCAGCAGCTTAGACCTTACGGAAGCTTTCTTT. It is translated as CASSLDLTEAFF.

This clonotype was observed a few times. J is TRBJ2-7 and V is TRBV3-1, with D possibly called TRBD1 or TRBD2 (5 bases each). The CDR3 is made up of 18 amino acids. V lost 1 base and J lost 1, with 20 bases in between. The V gene's germline CDR1 is LGHDT and CDR2 YNNKEL (reference sequence). CDR3 DNA sequence: TGTGCCAGCAGCCAAGGACTTATCCGGGACGACACATCCTACGAGCAGTACTTC. It codes for CASSQGLIRDDTSYEQYF.

V gene TRBV27 combines with J gene TRBJ2-3; D unclear. V was trimmed by 5 bases and J by 1 base, leaving 16 bases between them. The length of the CDR3 is 16 residues. Per germline, CDR1 MNHEY and CDR2 SMNVEV (reference sequence). The CDR3 DNA is TGTGCCAGCAGTCCCCTACCTGCAGTGGGCACAGATACGCAGTATTTT. Protein: CASSPLPAVGTDTQYF.

Only one count was recorded for this clonotype. The chain is built from TRBV10-3 and TRBJ2-1; no definite D call. The CDR3 is 14 residues long. Germline values: CDR1 ENHRY, CDR2 SYGVKD. The V gene lost 0 bases and the J gene lost 4 bases, with 7 bases spanning the gap. CDR3 DNA: TGTGCCATCAGTGAGTCCGGGCCATACAATGAGCAGTTCTTC. Amino acid sequence: CAISESGPYNEQFF.

This clonotype was picked up a small number of times. The gene calls are TRBV4-3 and TRBJ2-1, with 7 bases lining up with TRBD1. With V trimmed by 0 bases and J by 4 bases, 9 bases remained unmatched. Germline V lookup: CDR1 LGHNA, CDR2 YSLEER. The CDR3 extends over 17 amino acids. The CDR3 nucleotides are TGCGCCAGCAGCCAAGAAGGTGGACAGGTATCGTACAATGAGCAGTTCTTC. Translation: CASSQEGGQVSYNEQFF.

Only a few counts were recorded for this clonotype. This rearrangement joins TRBV7-3 to TRBJ2-1; 9 positions agree with TRBD2. The CDR3 has 17 amino acids. Germline-derived CDR1 and CDR2 are SGHTA and FQGTGA. V shed 0 bases, J shed 3 bases, and the junction held 6 bases outside the gene matches. The CDR3 is CASSLTGGTSIYNEQFF. The CDR3, as DNA: TGTGCCAGCAGCTTAACGGGGGGGACTAGCATCTACAATGAGCAGTTCTTC.

This clonotype was counted a few times. V is TRBV29-1 and J is TRBJ1-1; D uncertain. V shed 8 bases and J shed 4 bases, with 14 bases lying between them. The germline gives CDR1 SQVTM, CDR2 ANQGSEA. This CDR3 spans 12 amino acids. The CDR3 DNA sequence: TGCAGCACCTTGGAAGCTATCACTGAAGCTTTCTTT. This codes for CSTLEAITEAFF.

The chain recombines TRBV20-1 with TRBJ2-7; 7 bases line up with TRBD2. V lost 4 bases, J lost 2 bases, and 8 bases stayed unmatched. Per the germline V gene, CDR1 is DFQATT and CDR2 is SNEGSKA (reference sequence). This CDR3 comprises 14 residues. This CDR3 reads CSAKASGLPYEQYF. The CDR3 DNA is TGCAGTGCTAAAGCTAGCGGTTTACCCTACGAGCAGTACTTC.

The chain links TRBV20-1 to TRBJ1-2, with a weak D call TRBD1 (5 bases). V gave up 2 bases and J gave up 1 base, with 8 bases separating them. The CDR3 loop spans 13 amino acids. Germline values: CDR1 DFQATT, CDR2 SNEGSKA (reference sequence). The CDR3 spells CSARQGGNYGYTF. The CDR3 DNA reads TGCAGTGCTAGACAGGGCGGTAACTATGGCTACACCTTC.

V is TRBV10-1 and J is TRBJ2-1; D gene uncertain. Per germline, CDR1 WNHNN and CDR2 SYGVQD (reference sequence). V was cut by 0 bases and J by 0 bases, with 12 bases left in between. This CDR3 has 17 amino acids. CDR3: CASSESVGLSSYNEQFF. The DNA for the CDR3 is TGCGCCAGCAGTGAGTCGGTAGGGCTGAGCTCCTACAATGAGCAGTTCTTC.

This clonotype was seen only a few times. The chain links TRBV7-9 to TRBJ2-5, with D unresolved. The V end lost 5 bases, the J end lost 0 bases, and 10 bases lay between the germline ends. CDR3 length: 14 amino acids. CDR1 SEHNR and CDR2 FQNEAQ come from the germline V gene (reference sequence). The CDR3, as DNA: TGTGCCAGCAGCCTTAACACAGACCAAGAGACCCAGTACTTC. This sequence encodes CASSLNTDQETQYF.

This clonotype was seen more than once but under ten times. The chain is built from TRBV5-1 and TRBJ2-5; TRBD2 might be the D (6 bases). Germline-derived CDR1 and CDR2 are SGHRS and YFSETQ. CDR3 size: 14 residues. The V end was cut by 0 bases, the J end by 3 bases, with 9 bases between. The CDR3: CASSLGGVKETQYF. DNA of the CDR3: TGCGCCAGCAGCTTGGGGGGGGTGAAAGAGACCCAGTACTTC.

The chain employs TRBV10-3 and TRBJ2-3, with D perhaps matching TRBD1 or TRBD2 (7 bases each). Trimming left V 0 bases short and J 4 bases short, with 17 bases between. The CDR3 has 17 amino acids. Germline V gene sequence: CDR1 ENHRY, CDR2 SYGVKD. The DNA of the CDR3 is TGTGCCATCAGTGAGTCGAGTTCAGGGGGGGGTGCAGATACGCAGTATTTT. This codes for CAISESSSGGGADTQYF.

The gene calls are TRBV15 and TRBJ2-2; 9 positions match TRBD1. Germline CDR1 LNHNV, CDR2 YYDKDF (reference sequence). V was pared by 8 bases and J by 3 bases, with 1 base of the junction left unmatched. The CDR3 spans 13 residues. The CDR3 bases are TGTGCCACCGACAGGGGGTACACCGGGGAGCTGTTTTTT. Protein product: CATDRGYTGELFF.

This clonotype appeared a single time. The rearrangement links TRBV7-6 to TRBJ2-3; D remains unclear. Germline V gene lookup returns CDR1 SGHVS and CDR2 FNYEAQ. Deletions cut 3 bases from V and 2 bases from J, with 15 bases between. The length of the CDR3 is 16 residues. The CDR3 protein is CASSFGLSLSTDTQYF. As DNA, the CDR3 is TGTGCCAGCAGCTTTGGCCTTAGCTTGTCCACAGATACGCAGTATTTT.

Only a few counts were recorded for this clonotype. The chain uses TRBV29-1 and TRBJ2-2; TRBD1 agrees at 8 bases. Trimming took 5 bases from V and 6 from J; bases not matched to a gene: 8. The CDR3 covers 14 residues. Per germline, CDR1 SQVTM and CDR2 ANQGSEA. As DNA, the CDR3 is TGCAGCGTTACGGACAGGGAAGTATCCGGGGAGCTGTTTTTT. It translates to CSVTDREVSGELFF.

A few counts support this clonotype. This rearrangement joins TRBV7-2 to TRBJ2-3, with D tentatively TRBD1 (5 bases). Looked up from germline, CDR1 is SGHTA and CDR2 is FQGNSA. The length of the CDR3 is 14 residues. With 4 bases removed from V and 4 bases from J, the gap between germline ends came to 12 bases. CDR3 DNA: TGTGCCAGCAGCTCCCAGGGAATTGCAGATACGCAGTATTTT. It yields the protein CASSSQGIADTQYF.

V and J are TRBV15 and TRBJ2-7; D perhaps matches TRBD1 (6 bases). CDR3 length equals 12 residues. Deletions cut 3 bases from V and 4 bases from J, with 7 bases between. From germline, CDR1 is LNHNV and CDR2 YYDKDF (reference sequence). CDR3: CATSSRGYEQYF. The CDR3 nucleotides read TGTGCCACCAGCAGCAGGGGATACGAGCAGTACTTC.

This clonotype appeared a few times. The rearrangement links TRBV20-1 to TRBJ1-2; possible D gene TRBD1, 6 bases. CDR1 is DFQATT, CDR2 SNEGSKA, per germline (reference sequence). The CDR3 consists of 14 residues. Trimming shortened V by 6 bases and J by 5 bases, and 19 bases separated the two germline ends. CDR3 amino acids: CSAGRPGVNYGYTF. The CDR3 DNA is TGCAGTGCGGGCCGCCCAGGGGTGAATTATGGCTACACCTTC.

CDR3 residues: CASSLASGIANTGELFF. The DNA for the CDR3 is TGTGCCAGCAGCTTGGCTAGCGGGATCGCGAACACCGGGGAGCTGTTTTTT. V usage is TRBV5-6 and J usage is TRBJ2-2, with 9 bases fitting TRBD2. Trimming took 0 bases from V and 0 from J; bases not matched to a gene: 3. CDR3 length: 17 amino acids. Per germline, CDR1 SGHDT and CDR2 YYEEEE. The full variable domain, with the rest looked up from reference TRBV5-6 and TRBJ2-2, is DAGVTQSPTHLIKTRGQQVTLRCSPKSGHDTVSWYQQALGQGPQFIFQYYEEEERQRGNFPDRFSGHQFPNYSSELNVNALLLGDSALYLCASSLASGIANTGELFFGEGSRLTVL.

In its sample, this clonotype was seen a few times. The V and J genes are TRBV5-1 and TRBJ2-1, with D hard to call. Between the trimmed V and J ends, which lost 3 bases and 2 bases, there was a span of 9 bases. Germline V gene lookup returns CDR1 SGHRS and CDR2 YFSETQ. The CDR3 has 14 residues. The CDR3 loop reads CASSSGQTYNEQFF. In nucleotides, the CDR3 is TGCGCCAGCAGCTCCGGCCAAACCTACAATGAGCAGTTCTTC.

This clonotype has at least ten counts. V is TRBV12-3 or TRBV12-4 and J is TRBJ2-3; 7 bases align to TRBD2. The CDR3 extends over 15 amino acids. With V trimmed by 5 bases and J by 3 bases, 8 bases remained unmatched. The CDR3 coding sequence is TGTGCCAGCAGTACTGGGCTAGCGGAGACAGATACGCAGTATTTT. It encodes CASSTGLAETDTQYF.

This clonotype was seen a handful of times. The V and J genes are TRBV18 and TRBJ2-1; 10 nucleotides align to TRBD2. In germline, CDR1 is KGHSH, CDR2 LQKENI. The CDR3 has 17 residues. Unmatched junction bases numbered 4, after V lost 0 bases and J lost 2 bases. In nucleotides, the CDR3 is TGTGCCAGCTCACCACCACAGAGCGGGGGGGCCTACAATGAGCAGTTCTTC. Its translation is CASSPPQSGGAYNEQFF. Looking up the rest from reference TRBV18 and TRBJ2-1 gives the full variable domain: NAGVMQNPRHLVRRRGQEARLRCSPMKGHSHVYWYRQLPEEGLKFMVYLQKENIIDESGMPKERFSAEFPKEGPSILRIQQVVRGDSAAYFCASSPPQSGGAYNEQFFGPGTRLTVL.

This clonotype was found a few times. The V gene is TRBV5-1, the J gene TRBJ2-3; 13 bases fit TRBD2. V gave up 4 bases and J gave up 4 bases; unmatched junction bases: 9. Germline CDR1 SGHRS, CDR2 YFSETQ. This CDR3 is 17 amino acids long. The CDR3 DNA is TGCGCCAGCAGCCCCCCTACTAGCGGGGGGGCGTCAGATACGCAGTATTTT. This encodes CASSPPTSGGASDTQYF.

This clonotype was counted many times. The chain recombines TRBV7-3 with TRBJ2-1, with D perhaps matching TRBD1 (6 bases). The V end was cut by 2 bases, the J end by 2 bases, with 13 bases between. Germline V gene sequence: CDR1 SGHTA, CDR2 FQGTGA. The CDR3 contains 16 residues. The CDR3 spells CASSLSAGTTYNEQFF. The DNA of the CDR3 is TGTGCCAGCAGCTTATCTGCAGGGACAACCTACAATGAGCAGTTCTTC.

The rearrangement joins TRBV12-3 or TRBV12-4 to TRBJ1-5; unclear D gene. The V end lost 3 bases, the J end lost 2 bases, and 11 bases lay between the germline ends. The CDR3 sequence is 15 residues long. Written as DNA, the CDR3 is TGTGCCAGCAGTTTGGTCAGCCTTGGCAATCAGCCCCAGCATTTT. The encoded protein is CASSLVSLGNQPQHF.

This clonotype was counted a few times. The chain is built from TRBV6-5 and TRBJ2-1, with 7 bases fitting TRBD1. With 2 bases clipped from V and 8 bases from J, the junction kept 6 bases outside the gene matches. CDR3 length equals 14 residues. CDR1 is MNHEY and CDR2 is SVGAGI in the germline V gene. The DNA of the CDR3 is TGTGCCAGCAGTTACACAGGCAGGGGGTATGAGCAGTTCTTC. It is translated as CASSYTGRGYEQFF.

This clonotype was detected ten times or more. Here the CDR3 DNA reads TGTGCCAGCAGTTTTAAGGGAGTAGAGCAGTACTTC. This sequence encodes CASSFKGVEQYF. This chain uses TRBV12-3 or TRBV12-4 with TRBJ2-7; weak D call: TRBD2 (5 bases). Trimming took off 3 bases at V and 7 bases at J, with 10 bases between the two ends. This CDR3 contains 12 residues.